This T cell receptor beta chain was sequenced during a study of blood T cell repertoires in COVID-19. Study context: Acute-phase and convalescent COVID-19 samples originated in the United States, Italy and Spain. The analysed material was cDNA or gDNA that came from T cells, B-cell-depleted T cells, or PBMCs.

This clone occurred a few times. This CDR3 region has 14 residues. CDR1 is SGHTA, CDR2 FQGNSA, per germline. Trimming left V 1 base short and J 2 bases short, with 7 bases between. In the original workflow: It was from reference gene primer amplification that nucleated cell counts were estimated. Method: immunoSEQ multiplex PCR; TCRdb's copy keeps in-frame clones and lacks some. V and J calls plus clone size are reproduced from that table; the DNA served to infer D and trimming. The data contain about 150,000 clones, roughly 80% of them seen just once; the ten biggest clones take up 0.5% to 0.65%. The V gene is TRBV7-2, the J gene TRBJ2-3; the D gene is possibly TRBD2 (5 bases). The source is a man aged 55 to 70 with acute or convalescent COVID-19. The sample consisted of peripheral blood. As DNA, the CDR3 is TGTGCCAGCAGCTTAGAGCGGAACACAGATACGCAGTATTTT. Its translation: CASSLERNTDTQYF.